These T cell receptor beta chains were read from a single sample in a study of cytomegalovirus exposure and HLA in healthy donors. Only in-frame clones appear in the TCRdb table, and some are missing; sequencing was by immunoSEQ multiplex PCR. The sample includes about 200,000 clones, about 80% of them seen just once. Specimen: PBMCs. These receptor sequences come from a young man in good health and CMV-seronegative. Each CDR3 is given without its conserved first and last residue.

length	V	J	CDR3
11	TRBV7-9	TRBJ1-6	ASSPDRDSPLH
13	TRBV2	TRBJ1-2	ASSDRQGGFYGYT
11	TRBV19	TRBJ2-1	ASSLTRGNEQF
11	TRBV27	TRBJ2-2	ASTRRSTGELF
12	TRBV5-1	TRBJ2-7	ASTAGQGRSEQY
14	TRBV5-4	TRBJ2-5	ASSSVPGDAGETQY
11	TRBV5-1	TRBJ2-3	ASTLLGPDTQY
7	TRBV20-1	TRBJ2-3	SGEDTQY
11	TRBV6-5	TRBJ1-2	ASSPTLRRGYT
13	TRBV25-1	TRBJ2-7	ASSATSGGGDEQY
14	TRBV5-6	TRBJ1-4	ASSEKGGAGDEKLF
10	TRBV6-5	TRBJ2-7	ASRDSSYEQY
13	TRBV7-9	TRBJ2-1	ASSLTGEGNNEQF
14	TRBV5-6	TRBJ2-4	ASSLARRIAKNIQY
12	TRBV5-1	TRBJ2-3	ASSFGQSTDTQY
13	TRBV27	TRBJ2-1	ASSLFSSGYNEQF
16	TRBV7-9	TRBJ2-5	ASSRDSANLPRQETQY
12	TRBV27	TRBJ1-6	ASSFYRENSPLH
11	TRBV18	TRBJ2-5	ASSPGVQETQY
15	TRBV11-2	TRBJ2-1	ASSHPVDRVSVNEQF
15	TRBV7-9	TRBJ2-2	ASSSWTSGRIAGELF
11	TRBV6-1	TRBJ1-5	ASHLQGFQPQH
13	TRBV4-1	TRBJ2-1	ASSQGTSGVDEQF
10	TRBV2	TRBJ1-1	ASSQGGLEAF
13	TRBV5-4	TRBJ2-3	ASSGTSGATDTQY
12	TRBV2	TRBJ2-7	ASMIAGLRHEQY
15	TRBV7-9	TRBJ2-2	ASSFKLAGATTGELF